This is a list of T cell receptor beta chains from one sample in a study of T cell responses to AZD1222 COVID-19 vaccine. Libraries were prepared by immunoSEQ multiplex PCR; TCRdb keeps only in-frame clonotypes and omits some of them. This sample carries around 80,000 clones, nearly 90% of them seen once, and the ten largest clones take about a tenth. The sequencing used peripheral blood, collected on day 0 of AZD1222 vaccination. The receptor source for this set is an adult in good health. Each CDR3 is given with its conserved first and last residue. The order of the fields is J gene, V gene, clone size, D gene, CDR3 DNA, CDR3 protein. A D gene is named only where the DNA matches it firmly. Size values are once, few and many counts, or a class for expanded clones, and some rows have none.

TRBJ1-2	TRBV6-1	.	.	TGTGCCAGCAGTCCCGGCAGGGACTATGGCTACACCTTC	CASSPGRDYGYTF
TRBJ2-1	TRBV7-8	.	.	TGTGCCAGCAGCGGGGGCCCCTACAATGAGCAGTTCTTC	CASSGGPYNEQFF
TRBJ1-3	TRBV18	.	.	TGTGCCAGCTCACCCAGGGAAGGAAACACCATATATTTT	CASSPREGNTIYF
TRBJ1-2	TRBV5-1	.	.	TGCGCCAGCAGCTTGAACGGTGACTATGGCTACACCTTC	CASSLNGDYGYTF
TRBJ2-7	TRBV28	.	.	TGTGCCAGCTGGAGGGGTGGTAGTGCCTACGAGCAGTACTTC	CASWRGGSAYEQYF
TRBJ2-3	TRBV3-1/TRBV3-2	few	TRBD1	TGTGCCAGCAGCCAAGTGGCAGACAGGGATGGTACAGATACGCAGTATTTT	CASSQVADRDGTDTQYF
TRBJ2-3	TRBV7-9	.	.	TGTGCCAGCAGCCCGGGACCCTCGGGTACGCAGTATTTT	CASSPGPSGTQYF
TRBJ2-2	TRBV2	once	.	TGTGCCAGCAGGGTCGGGACCGCCTCGAACACCGGGGAGCTGTTTTTT	CASRVGTASNTGELFF
TRBJ1-4	TRBV28	once	.	TGTGCCAGCAGTTTAACCGTGGGCCAGAGAGAAAAACTGTTTTTT	CASSLTVGQREKLFF
TRBJ1-2	TRBV3-1/TRBV3-2	.	.	TGTGCCAGCAGCCAAGATCCGAGGGGAGCTAACTATGGCTACACCTTC	CASSQDPRGANYGYTF
TRBJ1-5	TRBV6-6	.	.	TGTGCCAGCAGTTGGCGGGAGGGGAATCAGCCCCAGCATTTT	CASSWREGNQPQHF
TRBJ1-2	TRBV28	.	TRBD1	TGTGCCAGCAGTTTTTTAGGGGGCTTAGGCTACACCTTC	CASSFLGGLGYTF
TRBJ1-5	TRBV2	.	.	TGTGCCAGCAGCCAACAGGGTCAGCCCCAGCATTTT	CASSQQGQPQHF